The 30 T cell receptor beta chains listed next were all sequenced from one sample in a study of blood T cell repertoires in COVID-19. Generated by immunoSEQ multiplex PCR, the TCRdb table keeps only in-frame clones and is missing some. The profile shows roughly 250,000 clones, roughly 90% of them singletons. Sequences were obtained from peripheral blood. These receptors came from a woman aged 25-40 years with COVID-19, enrolled during active disease.

The V gene is TRBV18, the J gene TRBJ2-1, with 10 nucleotides matching TRBD2. Germline-derived CDR1 and CDR2 are KGHSH and LQKENI. CDR3 length equals 12 residues. Trimming took 5 bases from V and 9 from J; bases not matched to a gene: 1. Here the CDR3 reads CASSVAGGEQFF. The CDR3 DNA follows: TGTGCCAGCTCAGTAGCGGGGGGTGAGCAGTTCTTC.

V gene TRBV10-3 combines with J gene TRBJ2-3; maybe TRBD2 (7 bases). With 2 bases removed from V and 3 bases from J, the gap between germline ends came to 27 bases. Germline values: CDR1 ENHRY, CDR2 SYGVKD. This CDR3 region has 20 residues. CDR3 bases: TGTGCCATCAGTGAGCCATTTTCTAAGGGGGGCCGGCGGGGGACAGATACGCAGTATTTT. It yields the protein CAISEPFSKGGRRGTDTQYF.

The genes are TRBV9 and TRBJ2-1; tentative D call: TRBD1 (6 bases). V was trimmed by 2 bases and J by 5 bases, leaving 11 bases between them. This CDR3 has 14 amino acids. The V gene's germline CDR1 is SGDLS and CDR2 YYNGEE. The CDR3 coding sequence is TGTGCCAGCAGCGTTCACTCAGGGGACAATGAGCAGTTCTTC. This codes for CASSVHSGDNEQFF.

This clone appeared a few times. The chain carries TRBV11-2 and TRBJ2-7, with 12 bases identical to TRBD2. Germline CDR1 SGHAT, CDR2 FQNNGV. The CDR3 runs 15 residues. The ends lost 6 bases at V and 4 bases at J; junction bases unmatched: 7. The CDR3 reads CASSQLAGGWYEQYF. In DNA, the CDR3 is TGTGCCAGCAGTCAACTAGCGGGGGGATGGTACGAGCAGTACTTC.

The V gene is TRBV5-5, the J gene TRBJ2-7; possible D gene TRBD2, 5 bases. V shed 4 bases and J shed 2 bases, with 13 bases lying between them. The CDR3 totals 14 residues. From germline, CDR1 is SGHKS and CDR2 YYEKEE (reference sequence). This CDR3 is CASSVPGNTYEQYF. DNA of the CDR3: TGTGCCAGCAGCGTTCCGGGGAATACCTACGAGCAGTACTTC.

CDR3 bases: TGTGCCAGCAGTTACTCGGGGACAGGGGGCGGACAGCCCCAGCATTTT. Residues: CASSYSGTGGGQPQHF. The chain carries TRBV6-5 and TRBJ1-5; TRBD1 matches at 12 bases. V trimming: 0 bases; J trimming: 7 bases; junction bases outside the gene matches: 4. Per the germline V gene, CDR1 is MNHEY and CDR2 is SVGAGI. The CDR3 covers 16 residues.

This clone was counted a single time. The chain links TRBV4-1 to TRBJ1-1; D gene ambiguous. This CDR3 has 14 residues. CDR1 and CDR2 from the germline V gene are MGHRA and YSYEKL. V lost 4 bases and J 1 base, leaving 10 bases between the germline ends. CDR3 amino acids: CASSLTLGNTEAFF. In DNA form, the CDR3 reads TGCGCCAGCAGCCTGACTCTGGGGAACACTGAAGCTTTCTTT.

The rearrangement links TRBV5-5 to TRBJ1-2; D is unresolved. The CDR3 is 13 amino acids. Trimming removed 0 bases at V and 4 bases at J, with 7 bases between. The germline gives CDR1 SGHKS, CDR2 YYEKEE (reference sequence). CDR3 sequence (DNA): TGTGCCAGCAGCTTGGGGCCACCCTATGGCTACACCTTC. It codes for CASSLGPPYGYTF.

The V call is TRBV7-6, the J call TRBJ2-5, with a weak D call TRBD2 (6 bases). The V and J ends lost 5 bases and 6 bases respectively, with 22 bases between them. CDR3 length: 16 amino acids. The V gene's germline CDR1 is SGHVS and CDR2 FNYEAQ. The CDR3 spells CASSHPRGGDGKTQYF. CDR3 DNA sequence: TGTGCCAGCAGCCACCCCCGGGGCGGGGATGGAAAGACCCAGTACTTC.

Only a few counts were recorded for this clone. The chain employs TRBV19 and TRBJ2-2; TRBD1 matches at 8 bases. Germline CDR1 LNHDA, CDR2 SQIVND (reference sequence). V lost 4 bases to trimming and J lost 1 base; unmatched junction nucleotides: 2. The CDR3 totals 15 residues. The CDR3 DNA follows: TGTGCCAGTAGTAAAGACAGGGGGAACACCGGGGAGCTGTTTTTT. Translation gives CASSKDRGNTGELFF.

This chain connects TRBV28 to TRBJ1-6, with D unresolved. This CDR3 region has 15 residues. The germline gives CDR1 MDHEN, CDR2 SYDVKM. Trimming pared 9 bases from V and 0 bases from J, leaving 12 bases between. CDR3 sequence: CASALDSSYNSPLHF. The DNA of the CDR3 is TGTGCCAGTGCTTTAGATAGCTCCTATAATTCACCCCTCCACTTT.

This clone was detected a few times. The V and J genes are TRBV11-3 and TRBJ2-1, with TRBD1 matching 10 bases. The germline V gene has CDR1 SGHNT and CDR2 YENEEA. The CDR3 contains 16 residues. The V segment lost 8 bases and the J segment 2 bases; nucleotides outside the gene matches: 9. CDR3 loop: CASSTGTGVTYNEQFF. CDR3 DNA sequence: TGTGCCAGCTCCACCGGGACAGGGGTGACCTACAATGAGCAGTTCTTC.

The rearrangement uses TRBV9 and TRBJ2-1, with a tentative D call TRBD1 (6 bases). CDR3 length: 13 amino acids. V was trimmed by 0 bases and J by 7 bases, leaving 8 bases between them. The V gene's germline CDR1 is SGDLS and CDR2 YYNGEE. This CDR3 reads CASSVGRGNEQFF. DNA for the CDR3: TGTGCCAGCAGCGTAGGTAGGGGGAATGAGCAGTTCTTC.

This clone has only a few counts. J is TRBJ2-7 and V is TRBV11-2; 8 bases are shared with TRBD1. Germline CDR1 is SGHAT and CDR2 is FQNNGV. The V and J ends lost 3 bases and 2 bases, in that order; junction bases with no gene match: 6. The CDR3 loop spans 15 amino acids. This chain's CDR3 is CASSFDRGRPYEQYF. CDR3 DNA sequence: TGTGCCAGCAGCTTCGACAGGGGAAGGCCCTACGAGCAGTACTTC.

The V gene is TRBV5-1, the J gene TRBJ2-7; 11 bases are a match to TRBD2. The V gene's germline CDR1 is SGHRS and CDR2 YFSETQ. With V trimmed by 3 bases and J by 4 bases, 12 bases remained unmatched. The CDR3 length is 17 residues. CDR3 nucleotide sequence: TGCGCCAGCAGCTGGGGACTAACTAGCGGGGGACCTTACGAGCAGTACTTC. Encoded protein: CASSWGLTSGGPYEQYF.

The chain has TRBV28 and TRBJ2-5, with D perhaps TRBD2 (5 bases). V shed 3 bases and J shed 1 base, with 15 bases lying between them. CDR1 MDHEN and CDR2 SYDVKM come from the germline V gene. The CDR3 extends over 16 amino acids. In nucleotides, the CDR3 is TGTGCCAGCAGTTTCGGCTACGGGATGGGCCAAGAGACCCAGTACTTC. It codes for CASSFGYGMGQETQYF. The full variable domain, rest sourced from reference TRBV28 and TRBJ2-5, is DVKVTQSSRYLVKRTGEKVFLECVQDMDHENMFWYRQDPGLGLRLIYFSYDVKMKEKGDIPEGYSVSREKKERFSLILESASTNQTSMYLCASSFGYGMGQETQYFGPGTRLLVL.

Regarding this clone: Within the sample, other DNA sequences also encode this same CDR3. This sequence joins TRBV5-1 and TRBJ1-2; D may be TRBD1 (5 bases). The V end lost 6 bases, the J end lost 1 base, and 13 bases lay between the germline ends. The length of the CDR3 is 14 residues. Germline CDR1 is SGHRS and CDR2 is YFSETQ. The DNA of the CDR3 is TGCGCCAGCACCTATGGGGGGGTTAACTATGGCTACACCTTC. It is translated as CASTYGGVNYGYTF.

The chain links TRBV7-9 to TRBJ1-2, with D perhaps matching TRBD1 (6 bases). The CDR3 is 15 residues long. V dropped 1 base and J dropped 7 bases, with 16 bases sitting between them. Germline loops: CDR1 SEHNR, CDR2 FQNEAQ (reference sequence). CDR3 loop: CASSLGGGEIVGYTF. In nucleotides, the CDR3 is TGTGCCAGCAGCTTAGGAGGGGGTGAAATTGTTGGCTACACCTTC. The whole variable domain, filled in from reference TRBV7-9 and TRBJ1-2, reads DTGVSQNPRHKITKRGQNVTFRCDPISEHNRLYWYRQTLGQGPEFLTYFQNEAQLEKSRLLSDRFSAERPKGSFSTLEIQRTEQGDSAMYLCASSLGGGEIVGYTFGSGTRLTVV.

This chain joins TRBV3-1 (or the pseudogene TRBV3-2) and TRBJ2-5, with TRBD2 matching over 7 bases. Germline values: CDR1 LGHDT, CDR2 YNNKEL (reference sequence). V trimming: 4 bases; J trimming: 5 bases; junction bases outside the gene matches: 7. The CDR3 consists of 14 residues. CDR3 sequence: CASSRGLGRETQYF. The CDR3 DNA sequence: TGTGCCAGCAGCCGAGGACTAGGCCGTGAGACCCAGTACTTC.

The V call is TRBV19, the J call TRBJ2-3; TRBD2 agrees at 7 bases. From germline, CDR1 is LNHDA and CDR2 SQIVND (reference sequence). The CDR3 is 18 amino acids. J gave up 3 bases and V 2 bases, and 14 bases lay outside the gene matches. CDR3 coding DNA: TGTGCCAGTAGTATACAGCCTTTCGGGGGGTTTAGAACAGATACGCAGTATTTT. The encoded protein is CASSIQPFGGFRTDTQYF.

The CDR3 coding sequence is TGTGCCAGCAGCTTAGTCGCCGGGACACCGAACACTGAAGCTTTCTTT. This encodes CASSLVAGTPNTEAFF. The V and J genes are TRBV7-2 and TRBJ1-1, with D perhaps matching TRBD1 (6 bases). CDR1 and CDR2 (germline): SGHTA, FQGNSA. V was clipped by 1 base and J by 1 base, with 13 bases between them. This CDR3 has 16 residues.

The rearrangement uses TRBV7-9 and TRBJ2-7; the D is unclear. Germline lookup yields CDR1 SEHNR and CDR2 FQNEAQ (reference sequence). V was pared by 4 bases and J by 1 base, with 8 bases between. The CDR3 consists of 13 residues. CDR3 amino acids: CASSSDMSYEQYF. CDR3 coding DNA: TGTGCCAGCAGCTCCGACATGTCCTACGAGCAGTACTTC.

The V and J genes are TRBV11-2 and TRBJ2-5; D is ambiguous. From germline, CDR1 is SGHAT and CDR2 FQNNGV. The CDR3 sequence is 12 residues long. V was cut by 3 bases and J by 5 bases, with 7 bases left in between. The CDR3 sequence is CASSFAAETQYF. CDR3 coding DNA: TGTGCCAGCAGCTTTGCGGCGGAGACCCAGTACTTC.

The chain employs TRBV10-3 and TRBJ1-6; weak D call: TRBD1 (6 bases). The germline CDR1 and CDR2 sequences are ENHRY and SYGVKD. With 10 bases removed from V and 1 base from J, the gap between germline ends came to 11 bases. The CDR3 loop spans 14 amino acids. As DNA, the CDR3 is TGTGCCACTGCACAGGGATCCTATAATTCACCCCTCCACTTT. Residues: CATAQGSYNSPLHF.

This clone has only a few counts. The chain combines TRBV5-1 with TRBJ1-3; D remains ambiguous. The CDR3 contains 15 residues. V was clipped by 7 bases and J by 0 bases, with 14 bases between them. The germline gives CDR1 SGHRS, CDR2 YFSETQ. Written as DNA, the CDR3 is TGCGCCAGCGCAATCCCACAGAGCTCTGGAAACACCATATATTTT. This encodes CASAIPQSSGNTIYF.

The rearrangement joins TRBV15 to TRBJ2-3; D remains ambiguous. CDR1 is LNHNV and CDR2 is YYDKDF in the germline V gene (reference sequence). V lost 0 bases to trimming and J lost 6 bases, with 10 bases between them. CDR3 length: 14 residues. CDR3 coding DNA: TGTGCCACCAGCAGAGATATGTTCGCGGATACGCAGTATTTT. Residues: CATSRDMFADTQYF.

This chain joins TRBV29-1 and TRBJ2-3, with D uncertain. With 4 bases removed from V and 2 bases from J, the gap between germline ends came to 10 bases. From germline, CDR1 is SQVTM and CDR2 ANQGSEA. There are 13 residues in the CDR3. Here the CDR3 reads CSVAQVPTDTQYF. The DNA of the CDR3 is TGCAGCGTTGCGCAGGTCCCCACAGATACGCAGTATTTT.

This chain links TRBV7-9 with TRBJ1-2, with 8 bases matching TRBD1. Unmatched junction bases numbered 4, after V lost 4 bases and J lost 0 bases. The germline CDR1 and CDR2 sequences are SEHNR and FQNEAQ (reference sequence). The CDR3 loop spans 15 amino acids. The CDR3 spells CASSSQGAPNYGYTF. As DNA, the CDR3 is TGTGCCAGCAGCTCTCAGGGGGCGCCTAACTATGGCTACACCTTC.

The chain is built from TRBV5-1 and TRBJ1-1; no clear D gene. CDR1 and CDR2 from the germline V gene are SGHRS and YFSETQ. V dropped 4 bases and J dropped 2 bases, with 15 bases sitting between them. The length of the CDR3 is 15 residues. Here the CDR3 reads CASSPQQIRNTEAFF. In DNA form, the CDR3 reads TGCGCCAGCAGCCCACAGCAGATTAGAAACACTGAAGCTTTCTTT. Full variable domain (missing parts from reference TRBV5-1 and TRBJ1-1): KAGVTQTPRYLIKTRGQQVTLSCSPISGHRSVSWYQQTPGQGLQFLFEYFSETQRNKGNFPGRFSGRQFSNSRSEMNVSTLELGDSALYLCASSPQQIRNTEAFFGQGTRLTVV.

Written as DNA, the CDR3 is TGCGCCAGCAGCGGGAATACAGGGACTGGGGCCAACGTCCTGACTTTC. This translates into CASSGNTGTGANVLTF. J is TRBJ2-6 and V is TRBV5-1; D possibly corresponds to TRBD1 (6 bases). There are 16 residues in the CDR3. CDR1 is SGHRS and CDR2 is YFSETQ in the germline V gene. Trimming took 4 bases from V and 2 from J, leaving 13 bases between them.